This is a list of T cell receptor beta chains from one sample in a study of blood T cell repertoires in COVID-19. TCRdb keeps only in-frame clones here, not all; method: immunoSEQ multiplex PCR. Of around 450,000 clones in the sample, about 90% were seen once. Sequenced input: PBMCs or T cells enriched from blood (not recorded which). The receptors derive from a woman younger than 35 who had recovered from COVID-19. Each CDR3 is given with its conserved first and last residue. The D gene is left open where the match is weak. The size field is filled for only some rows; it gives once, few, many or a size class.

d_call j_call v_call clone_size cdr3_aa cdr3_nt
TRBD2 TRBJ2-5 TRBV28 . CASSWTSGKETQYF TGTGCCAGCAGTTGGACTAGCGGTAAAGAGACCCAGTACTTC
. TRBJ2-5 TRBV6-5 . CASSRGTGETQYF TGTGCCAGTTCCAGGGGTACCGGGGAGACCCAGTACTTC
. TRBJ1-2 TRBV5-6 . CASSLLQGTYGYTF TGTGCCAGCAGCTTACTACAGGGTACCTATGGCTACACCTTC
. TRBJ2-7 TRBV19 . CASSMKGSGDLGEQYF TGTGCCAGTAGTATGAAGGGGTCAGGTGACCTAGGGGAGCAGTACTTC
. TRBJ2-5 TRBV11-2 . CASSLPGFETQYF TGTGCCAGCAGCTTACCCGGGTTTGAGACCCAGTACTTC
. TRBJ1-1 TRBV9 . CASSVLVGGTEAFF TGTGCCAGCAGCGTGTTGGTAGGGGGCACTGAAGCTTTCTTT
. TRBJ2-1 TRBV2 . CASSKTEANNEQFF TGTGCCAGCAGTAAGACCGAAGCGAACAATGAGCAGTTCTTC
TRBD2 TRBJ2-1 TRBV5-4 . CASSHGREADEQFF TGTGCCAGCAGCCATGGGAGGGAAGCAGATGAGCAGTTCTTC
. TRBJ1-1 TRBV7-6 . CASSSFRGTEAFF TGTGCCAGCAGCTCTTTCAGGGGAACTGAAGCTTTCTTT
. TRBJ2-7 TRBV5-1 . CASSLRSSYEQYF TGCGCCAGCAGCCTGAGGAGCTCCTACGAGCAGTACTTC
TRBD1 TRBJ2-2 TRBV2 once CASSRTGSVTGELFF TGTGCCAGCAGTCGGACAGGGTCGGTCACCGGGGAGCTGTTTTTT
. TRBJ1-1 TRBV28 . CASSPQGRNTEAFF TGTGCCAGCAGTCCCCAGGGGAGGAACACTGAAGCTTTCTTT
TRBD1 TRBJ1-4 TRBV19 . CASSPGQYNEKLFF TGTGCCAGTAGTCCGGGACAGTATAATGAAAAACTGTTTTTT
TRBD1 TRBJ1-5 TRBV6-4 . CASTTTGRNQPQHF TGTGCCAGCACTACGACAGGGCGCAATCAGCCCCAGCATTTT
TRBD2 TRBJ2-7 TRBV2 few CASAGEAGDAYEQYF TGTGCCAGCGCGGGAGAAGCGGGGGACGCCTACGAGCAGTACTTC
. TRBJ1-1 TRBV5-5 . CASSRTWDTEAFF TGTGCCAGCAGCCGGACATGGGACACTGAAGCTTTCTTT
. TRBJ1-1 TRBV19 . CASSNSPVRGGPAEAFF TGTGCCAGTAGTAACTCCCCCGTTCGCGGGGGCCCGGCTGAAGCTTTCTTT
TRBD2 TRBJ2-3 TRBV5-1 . CASSPRTSGHTDTQYF TGCGCCAGCAGCCCTAGGACTAGCGGACACACAGATACGCAGTATTTT
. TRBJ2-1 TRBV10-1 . CASSDSYGVGEQFF TGCGCCAGCAGTGACTCATACGGGGTCGGTGAGCAGTTCTTC
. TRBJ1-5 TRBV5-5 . CASSFGGSNQPQHF TGTGCCAGCAGCTTCGGAGGTAGCAATCAGCCCCAGCATTTT
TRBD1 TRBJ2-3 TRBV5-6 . CASSLGLGQDLF TGTGCCAGCAGCTTGGGGTTGGGACAGGACCTTTTT
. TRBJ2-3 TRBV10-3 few CATVPGAGTDTQYF TGTGCCACTGTACCAGGGGCCGGCACAGATACGCAGTATTTT
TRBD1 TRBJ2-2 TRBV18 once CASSPNRGVDTGELFF TGTGCCAGCTCACCCAACAGGGGAGTGGACACCGGGGAGCTGTTTTTT
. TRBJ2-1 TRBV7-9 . CASSPPGSQGNEQFF TGTGCCAGCAGCCCCCCAGGGTCCCAGGGGAATGAGCAGTTCTTC
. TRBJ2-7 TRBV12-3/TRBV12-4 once CASRYGVYEQYF TGTGCCAGCAGATACGGGGTCTACGAGCAGTACTTC